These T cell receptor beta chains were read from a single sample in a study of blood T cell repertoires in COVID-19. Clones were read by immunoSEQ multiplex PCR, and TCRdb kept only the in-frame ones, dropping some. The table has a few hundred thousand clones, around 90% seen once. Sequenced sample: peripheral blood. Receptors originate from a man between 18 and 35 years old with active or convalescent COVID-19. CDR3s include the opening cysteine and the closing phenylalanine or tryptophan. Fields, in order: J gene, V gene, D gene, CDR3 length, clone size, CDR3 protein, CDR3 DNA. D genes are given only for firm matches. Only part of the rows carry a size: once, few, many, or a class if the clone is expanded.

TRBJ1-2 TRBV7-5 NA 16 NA CARSLSPGTTYYGYTF TGTGCCAGAAGCCTCTCCCCCGGGACAACCTACTATGGCTACACCTTC
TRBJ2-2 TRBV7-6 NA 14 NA CASREQGRSGELFF TGTGCCAGCAGGGAACAGGGGAGGTCTGGGGAGCTGTTTTTT
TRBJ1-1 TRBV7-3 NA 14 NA CASSLFRMNTEAFF TGTGCCAGCAGCTTATTCAGGATGAACACTGAAGCTTTCTTT
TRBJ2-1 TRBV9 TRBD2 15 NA CASSVVSGGYNEQFF TGTGCCAGCAGCGTAGTCAGCGGGGGTTACAATGAGCAGTTCTTC
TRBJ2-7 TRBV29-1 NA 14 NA CSVEGKTDGVEQYF TGCAGCGTTGAAGGTAAAACCGACGGGGTGGAGCAGTACTTC
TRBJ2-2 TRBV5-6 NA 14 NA CASSLEGVTGELFF TGTGCCAGCAGCTTGGAAGGGGTCACCGGGGAGCTGTTTTTT
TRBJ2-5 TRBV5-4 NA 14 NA CASSPTAVQETQYF TGTGCCAGCAGCCCGACAGCAGTCCAAGAGACCCAGTACTTC
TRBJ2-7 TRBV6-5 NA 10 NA CASTLCEQYF TGTGCCAGCACCCTATGCGAGCAGTACTTC
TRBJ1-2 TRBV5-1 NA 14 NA CASSLDSANYGYTF TGCGCCAGCAGCTTGGACAGTGCTAACTATGGCTACACCTTC
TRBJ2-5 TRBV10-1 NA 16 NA CASSESSGGGWETQYF TGCGCCAGCAGTGAGTCGTCCGGGGGAGGATGGGAGACCCAGTACTTC
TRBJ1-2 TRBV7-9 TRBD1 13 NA CASSAATGDGYTF TGTGCCAGCAGCGCAGCGACAGGGGATGGCTACACCTTC
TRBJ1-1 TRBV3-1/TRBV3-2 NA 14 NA CASSPQAGNTEAFF TGTGCCAGCAGCCCCCAAGCAGGGAACACTGAAGCTTTCTTT
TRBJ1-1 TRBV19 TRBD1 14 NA CASRTDRVATEAFF TGTGCCAGTAGAACGGACAGGGTCGCCACTGAAGCTTTCTTT
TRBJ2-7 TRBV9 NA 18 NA CASSVDPLGGKGGSEQYF TGTGCCAGCAGCGTAGACCCCCTAGGAGGCAAGGGTGGGTCCGAGCAGTACTTC
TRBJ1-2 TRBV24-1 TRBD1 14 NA CATSDFNRGNGYTF TGTGCCACCAGTGATTTCAACAGGGGAAATGGCTACACCTTC
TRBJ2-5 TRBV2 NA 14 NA CASSNSKAQETQYF TGTGCCAGCAGTAACTCGAAAGCCCAAGAGACCCAGTACTTC
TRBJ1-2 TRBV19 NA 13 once CASSRDRYYGYTF TGTGCCAGTAGCCGTGATCGGTACTATGGCTACACCTTC
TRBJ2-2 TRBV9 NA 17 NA CASSVPRAGADTGELFF TGTGCCAGCAGCGTACCACGTGCGGGGGCGGACACCGGGGAGCTGTTTTTT